The rows below give T cell receptor beta chains drawn from one sample of a study of blood T cell repertoires in COVID-19. TCRdb keeps only in-frame clones here, not all; method: immunoSEQ multiplex PCR. Found here are roughly 150,000 clones, 70% to 85% of them singletons; the top ten hold more than 7.5%. The sequencing sample was made of peripheral blood. These receptors were taken from a woman between 45 and 60 years old with acute or convalescent COVID-19. Both conserved end residues are part of each CDR3. Each record gives: D gene, CDR3 length, J gene, V gene, clone size, CDR3 protein, CDR3 DNA. D genes are given only for firm matches. The size entry is marked missing in some rows and otherwise reads once, few, many or a size class.

TRBD1	14	TRBJ1-2	TRBV2	few	CASRAYTGDYGYTF	TGTGCCAGCAGAGCATACACAGGGGACTATGGCTACACCTTC
TRBD1	13	TRBJ1-4	TRBV15	-	CATSRVTGEKLFF	TGTGCCACCAGCAGAGTGACAGGGGAAAAACTGTTTTTT
-	14	TRBJ2-5	TRBV6-2/TRBV6-3	once	CASSFLLAQETQYF	TGTGCCAGCAGTTTCCTTCTGGCTCAAGAGACCCAGTACTTC
-	13	TRBJ1-5	TRBV5-4	-	CASSFNSNQPQHF	TGTGCCAGCAGCTTCAATAGCAATCAGCCCCAGCATTTT
-	13	TRBJ1-1	TRBV18	-	CASSPTQNTEAFF	TGTGCCAGCTCACCGACACAGAACACTGAAGCTTTCTTT
-	16	TRBJ2-3	TRBV21-1	-	CASSSRRGGNTDTQYF	TGTGCCAGCAGCTCCCGGCGGGGGGGAAACACAGATACGCAGTATTTT
TRBD1	15	TRBJ1-3	TRBV18	-	CASSPNRGSGNTIYF	TGTGCCAGCTCACCAAACAGGGGCTCTGGAAACACCATATATTTT
-	13	TRBJ1-5	TRBV10-3	-	CATHYGINQPQHF	TGTGCCACCCACTACGGGATCAATCAGCCCCAGCATTTT
-	14	TRBJ1-1	TRBV2	-	CASRAGSPFTEAFF	TGTGCCAGCAGGGCAGGGTCCCCTTTCACTGAAGCTTTCTTT
TRBD2	16	TRBJ2-5	TRBV4-1	-	CASSKTSGGLQETQYF	TGCGCCAGCAGCAAGACTAGCGGGGGGCTCCAAGAGACCCAGTACTTC
-	13	TRBJ1-4	TRBV7-2	-	CASSLGVSEKLFF	TGTGCCAGCAGCTTAGGAGTGAGTGAAAAACTGTTTTTT
TRBD1	15	TRBJ1-2	TRBV5-8	-	CASSLDRGTNYGYTF	TGTGCCAGCAGCCTTGACAGGGGTACGAACTATGGCTACACCTTC
TRBD1	15	TRBJ2-5	TRBV5-4	-	CASAPVGTGVETQYF	TGTGCCAGCGCACCCGTCGGGACAGGGGTAGAGACCCAGTACTTC
TRBD2	18	TRBJ2-1	TRBV19	-	CASSIGLAGGAPYNEQFF	TGTGCCAGTAGTATAGGGCTAGCGGGAGGTGCCCCCTACAATGAGCAGTTCTTC
-	11	TRBJ2-5	TRBV29-1	-	CSVEVGETQYF	TGCAGCGTTGAAGTCGGGGAGACCCAGTACTTC
TRBD1	15	TRBJ2-2	TRBV5-8	-	CASSLARQGFGELFF	TGTGCCAGCAGCTTGGCGCGACAGGGGTTCGGGGAGCTGTTTTTT
-	15	TRBJ1-5	TRBV7-2	-	CASSLVGRVDQPQHF	TGTGCCAGCAGCTTAGTCGGCAGGGTTGATCAGCCCCAGCATTTT
-	15	TRBJ2-7	TRBV5-6	once	CASSFYGESSYEQYF	TGTGCCAGCAGCTTTTACGGGGAGAGCTCCTACGAGCAGTACTTC
TRBD2	15	TRBJ2-1	TRBV4-2	-	CASSRTSGQHNEQFF	TGTGCCAGCAGCCGGACTAGCGGGCAACACAATGAGCAGTTCTTC
-	15	TRBJ1-2	TRBV9	once	CASGPETWVPYGYTF	TGTGCCAGCGGCCCCGAGACTTGGGTCCCTTATGGCTACACCTTC
-	13	TRBJ2-5	TRBV27	-	CASSPLLQETQYF	TGTGCCAGCAGCCCTCTCTTACAAGAGACCCAGTACTTC
TRBD1	16	TRBJ2-7	TRBV5-1	-	CASSYLSGGAGYEQYF	TGCGCCAGCAGCTACTTATCAGGGGGCGCGGGTTACGAGCAGTACTTC
TRBD1	15	TRBJ2-7	TRBV5-5	-	CASSLWRDRGYEQYF	TGTGCCAGCAGCTTGTGGCGGGACAGGGGCTACGAGCAGTACTTC
TRBD2	17	TRBJ2-1	TRBV9	-	CASSLSSSSGSIYEQFF	TGTGCCAGCAGCCTTTCCTCATCTAGCGGGAGTATCTATGAGCAGTTCTTC
TRBD1	14	TRBJ2-7	TRBV11-2	-	CASSSHRGYYEQYF	TGTGCCAGCAGCTCGCACAGGGGCTACTACGAGCAGTACTTC
TRBD2	17	TRBJ2-5	TRBV4-2	-	CASSQGLVRAGEETQYF	TGTGCCAGCAGCCAAGGGCTCGTGAGGGCGGGAGAAGAGACCCAGTACTTC
TRBD1	13	TRBJ2-3	TRBV10-3	-	CAISGQGSDTQYF	TGTGCCATCAGTGGACAGGGGTCAGATACGCAGTATTTT
-	12	TRBJ2-5	TRBV29-1	-	CSVEPGYETQYF	TGCAGCGTAGAACCAGGGTATGAGACCCAGTACTTC
TRBD1	13	TRBJ1-1	TRBV23-1	-	CASSPTGVAEAFF	TGCGCCAGCAGCCCGACAGGGGTTGCTGAAGCTTTCTTT
-	16	TRBJ1-5	TRBV11-2	-	CASSLGAGRGGQPQHF	TGTGCCAGCAGCTTAGGGGCAGGGAGAGGGGGTCAGCCCCAGCATTTT
TRBD2	16	TRBJ2-2	TRBV7-2	-	CASSDSGGAYTGELFF	TGTGCCAGCAGCGACAGCGGGGGGGCCTACACCGGGGAGCTGTTTTTT
-	15	TRBJ2-2	TRBV15	-	CATSRAPAGTGELFF	TGTGCCACCAGCAGAGCGCCAGCGGGCACCGGGGAGCTGTTTTTT
-	14	TRBJ2-5	TRBV7-2	-	CASSLEEAVKTQYF	TGTGCCAGCAGCTTAGAGGAGGCGGTAAAGACCCAGTACTTC
-	15	TRBJ1-6	TRBV3-1/TRBV3-2	-	CASSQVEAGNSPLHF	TGTGCCAGCAGCCAAGTTGAGGCCGGCAATTCACCCCTCCACTTT
-	15	TRBJ2-1	TRBV6-5	-	CASKITGTTYNEQFF	TGTGCCAGCAAGATTACCGGGACAACCTACAATGAGCAGTTCTTC
-	15	TRBJ2-7	TRBV4-3	once	CASSQGTTNGYEQYF	TGCGCCAGCAGCCAAGGGACAACCAACGGGTACGAGCAGTACTTC
-	16	TRBJ2-1	TRBV28	-	CASSLTFAGRYNEQFF	TGTGCCAGCAGTTTAACCTTTGCGGGGAGGTACAATGAGCAGTTCTTC
-	14	TRBJ1-3	TRBV2	-	CASTFGGSGNTIYF	TGTGCCAGCACCTTCGGTGGCTCTGGAAACACCATATATTTT
-	19	TRBJ1-5	TRBV12-2	-	CASRFVRDRVDRSNQPQHF	TGTGCAAGTCGCTTTGTCCGGGACAGGGTGGATCGGAGCAATCAGCCCCAGCATTTT
TRBD1	15	TRBJ1-2	TRBV7-7	-	CASGRDRLLLLGYTF	TGTGCCAGCGGCCGGGACAGACTCCTCTTATTGGGCTACACCTTC
TRBD2	19	TRBJ2-1	TRBV13	-	CASSLGGLAGFGPYNEQFF	TGTGCCAGCAGCTTAGGGGGACTAGCGGGATTCGGGCCCTACAATGAGCAGTTCTTC
-	15	TRBJ2-2	TRBV14	-	CASSQDREYGGELFF	TGTGCCAGCAGCCAAGACCGGGAGTACGGCGGGGAGCTGTTTTTT
TRBD2	15	TRBJ2-1	TRBV28	-	CASSFRLAGLNEQFF	TGTGCCAGCAGTTTTAGGTTAGCGGGACTCAATGAGCAGTTCTTC